This TCR beta chain stems from a study of vaccination and CD4 T cells after COVID-19. Looking at the study overall: The convalescent population consisted of six males and four females, two of whom were of Hispanic ethnicity. Whole-study findings and limits: Recorded median SARS-CoV-2-reactive clonotype numbers increased from around 21 to 38 without reaching significance.

Treatment described: approximately 11-day PBMC culture with coronavirus spike peptide pools or control peptides (ViraFEST assay). Antigen-specific T cells were expanded with peptide pools by ViraFEST, and TCRs were then sequenced. The V gene's germline CDR1 is SGHTA and CDR2 FQGNSA. The CDR3 length is 14 residues. The germline V and J ends were trimmed by 3 bases and 2 bases, with 11 bases remaining between them. Concerning this clonotype itself: What it binds is not known.

At the Johns Hopkins FTIC core, DNA taken from cultured CD4+ T cells was sequenced by way of the Oncomine TCR Beta short-read assay. One entry per CDR3 protein results from TCRdb running MiXCR on the PCR reads. The data show roughly 5,400 distinct CDR3 sequences, less than 70% seen once. Sequencing was performed on CD4+ T cells from blood, cultured in vitro. V is TRBV7-2 and J is TRBJ2-7; D is uncertain. The receptor's source is a human donor who had recovered from COVID-19. The CDR3 DNA follows: TGTGCCAGCAGCTTGCCAGATCCAACCTACGAGCAGTACTTC. Translation gives CASSLPDPTYEQYF.